This TCR beta chain was documented in a study of T cells in Graves' hyperthyroidism and ophthalmopathy. TCR beta CDR3 region amplification was performed from RNA transcripts. Primed by the HTBI set, a first-round RT-PCR was run on the TCR CDR3. TCRdb re-called the multiplex PCR reads with MiXCR, one entry per CDR3 protein. The sample contains hundreds of thousands of distinct CDR3 sequences, approximately 14% of which appear only once. The V and J ends lost 4 bases and 7 bases, in that order; junction bases with no gene match: 3. The germline V gene encodes CDR1 KGHSH and CDR2 LQKENI. The CDR3 is 13 residues long.

The receptor comes from a woman aged 40-49 years with Graves' ophthalmopathy. Sequencing was carried out using blood. This chain connects TRBV18 to TRBJ2-7; 11 bases match TRBD2. The CDR3 coding sequence is TGTGCCAGCTCACAACTAGCGGGAGCGGAGCAGTACTTC. Its translation: CASSQLAGAEQYF.